Presented here are 32 T cell receptor beta chains from one specimen sequenced in a study of memory CD4+ T cells and cytomegalovirus serostatus. The sort gate was single viable CD3+CD4+CD8-CD45RO+ cells for memory CD4+ T cells. Here immunoSEQ multiplex PCR was the method, and the copy in TCRdb shows in-frame clones only, minus some. The sample lists approximately 70,000 clones; about 75% were seen once. Sequencing was performed on memory CD4+ T cells from blood. Source of these receptors: an adult in good health and CMV-seropositive.

The chain is built from TRBV7-8 and TRBJ2-7, with TRBD1 matching 10 bases. Germline CDR1 SGHVS, CDR2 FQNEAQ. The CDR3 is 16 residues long. J was trimmed by 0 bases and V by 3 bases; bases with no gene match: 5. The CDR3 region has the DNA TGTGCCAGCAGCTTGGGCCGGGACAGGGGCTCCTACGAGCAGTACTTC. It specifies CASSLGRDRGSYEQYF. Filled out from reference TRBV7-8 and TRBJ2-7, the complete variable domain reads GAGVSQSPRYKVAKRGQDVALRCDPISGHVSLFWYQQALGQGPEFLTYFQNEAQLDKSGLPSDRFFAERPEGSVSTLKIQRTQQEDSAVYLCASSLGRDRGSYEQYFGPGTRLTVT.

At least ten counts were recorded for this clone. Other nucleotide sequences in the sample specify the same CDR3. This chain uses TRBV29-1 with TRBJ1-1; TRBD1 aligns across 9 bases. The germline gives CDR1 SQVTM, CDR2 ANQGSEA. This CDR3 has 13 amino acids. Trimming at V came to 6 bases and at J to 1 base, leaving 3 bases not matched to a gene. The CDR3 loop reads CSVETGGNTEAFF. The CDR3 DNA sequence: TGCAGCGTAGAGACAGGGGGGAACACTGAAGCTTTCTTT.

The chain combines TRBV28 with TRBJ1-1, with 7 bases aligning to TRBD1. CDR3 length: 13 amino acids. The trim removed 7 bases at V and 7 bases at J, leaving 9 bases unmatched. Germline CDR1 reads MDHEN; CDR2 reads SYDVKM. CDR3 sequence reads: CASTLQGTDEAFF. CDR3 nucleotide sequence: TGTGCCAGCACCCTGCAAGGGACAGATGAAGCTTTCTTT.

The table lists this clone with a few counts. The genes are TRBV4-2 and TRBJ1-5; D perhaps matches TRBD1 (5 bases). The germline V gene encodes CDR1 LGHNA and CDR2 YNFKEQ. The CDR3 spans 14 residues. V lost 1 base and J lost 3, with 7 bases in between. In DNA form, the CDR3 reads TGTGCCAGCAGCCAAGGGACACCCAATCAGCCCCAGCATTTT. Amino acids: CASSQGTPNQPQHF.

The rearrangement joins TRBV5-1 to TRBJ2-5, with 7 positions matching TRBD1. The CDR3 has 15 residues. V shed 0 bases, J shed 5 bases, and the junction held 7 bases outside the gene matches. Germline CDR1 reads SGHRS; CDR2 reads YFSETQ. CDR3 bases: TGCGCCAGCAGCTTGGGCACAGGGGTCGGTGAGACCCAGTACTTC. Translation gives CASSLGTGVGETQYF.

The chain is built from TRBV19 and TRBJ1-3, with D maybe TRBD1 (5 bases). V dropped 7 bases and J dropped 5 bases, with 12 bases sitting between them. Germline loops: CDR1 LNHDA, CDR2 SQIVND (reference sequence). This CDR3 is built from 13 residues. CDR3 nucleotide sequence: TGTGCCAGTACCCGGGACCCACGAAACACCATATATTTT. Amino acid sequence: CASTRDPRNTIYF.

This rearrangement joins TRBV4-2 to TRBJ2-7, with 7 bases matching TRBD2. Losses at the gene ends were 2 bases for V and 3 bases for J; bases not matched to a gene: 10. The CDR3 is 16 amino acids. The germline CDR1 and CDR2 sequences are LGHNA and YNFKEQ. In DNA, the CDR3 is TGTGCCAGCAGCCAAACTAGCGCGAACCTTGACTACGAGCAGTACTTC. This sequence encodes CASSQTSANLDYEQYF.

This chain joins TRBV7-3 and TRBJ2-2; 7 bases are shared with TRBD1. The CDR3 is made up of 16 amino acids. V lost 3 bases to trimming and J lost 3 bases; unmatched junction nucleotides: 7. The germline V gene has CDR1 SGHTA and CDR2 FQGTGA. The CDR3 DNA sequence: TGTGCCAGCAGCTTTTTGCCGGGACAGTACACCGGGGAGCTGTTTTTT. It encodes CASSFLPGQYTGELFF. Looking up the rest from reference TRBV7-3 and TRBJ2-2 gives the full variable domain: GAGVSQTPSNKVTEKGKYVELRCDPISGHTALYWYRQSLGQGPEFLIYFQGTGAADDSGLPNDRFFAVRPEGSVSTLKIQRTERGDSAVYLCASSFLPGQYTGELFFGEGSRLTVL.

Here the CDR3 DNA reads TGTGCCAGCCGGGACAGGGGCACTGAAGCTTTCTTT. Amino acids: CASRDRGTEAFF. The chain combines TRBV2 with TRBJ1-1, with 10 positions matching TRBD1. The junction had 1 base not matched to a gene; V was cut back by 8 bases and J by 4 bases. The CDR3 has 12 amino acids. Germline CDR1 reads SNHLY; CDR2 reads FYNNEI.

The rearrangement links TRBV6-6 to TRBJ2-1, with unresolved D. The CDR3 totals 13 residues. V dropped 5 bases and J dropped 1 base, with 6 bases sitting between them. Per the germline V gene, CDR1 is MNHNY and CDR2 is SVGAGI (reference sequence). The CDR3 is CASSRESYNEQFF. CDR3 bases: TGTGCCAGCAGTCGTGAATCCTACAATGAGCAGTTCTTC.

V is TRBV19 and J is TRBJ2-1; 8 positions agree with TRBD2. The trim removed 7 bases at V and 5 bases at J, leaving 4 bases unmatched. Germline values: CDR1 LNHDA, CDR2 SQIVND (reference sequence). The CDR3 extends over 13 amino acids. The CDR3 loop reads CASKVAGNNEQFF. In nucleotides, the CDR3 is TGTGCCAGTAAGGTAGCGGGGAACAATGAGCAGTTCTTC.

This rearrangement joins TRBV5-1 to TRBJ2-1; either TRBD1 or TRBD2 may supply D (6 bases each). The CDR3 is made up of 16 amino acids. Trimming took 0 bases from V and 7 from J, leaving 17 bases between them. Germline loops: CDR1 SGHRS, CDR2 YFSETQ. DNA for the CDR3: TGCGCCAGCAGCTTGGATGTGGGGGGCCGCACGAATGAGCAGTTCTTC. Encoded protein: CASSLDVGGRTNEQFF.

Here the CDR3 reads CASSLGAENSPLHF. Here the CDR3 DNA reads TGTGCCAGCAGCCTCGGGGCAGAAAATTCACCCCTCCACTTT. The chain uses TRBV28 and TRBJ1-6, with D possibly being TRBD1 (5 bases). Germline V gene sequence: CDR1 MDHEN, CDR2 SYDVKM. The V and J ends lost 6 bases and 7 bases respectively, with 13 bases between them. The CDR3 is made up of 14 amino acids.

Notes on this clone: This CDR3 is also generated by other DNA sequences in the sample. The chain recombines TRBV11-3 with TRBJ2-3, with 11 bases aligning to TRBD2. V was pared by 5 bases and J by 1 base, with 5 bases of the junction left unmatched. Germline V gene lookup returns CDR1 SGHNT and CDR2 YENEEA. The CDR3 is made up of 16 amino acids. The CDR3: CASSPGTSGRTDTQYF. CDR3 nucleotides: TGTGCCAGCAGCCCCGGGACTAGCGGCCGCACAGATACGCAGTATTTT.

The V gene is TRBV11-3, the J gene TRBJ2-7; no clear D. The length of the CDR3 is 9 residues. V was trimmed by 8 bases and J by 1 base, leaving 0 bases between them. CDR1 is SGHNT, CDR2 YENEEA, per germline. The CDR3: CASSYEQYF. Here the CDR3 DNA reads TGTGCCAGCTCCTACGAGCAGTACTTC.

The chain has TRBV6-5 and TRBJ2-7, with D unclear. Germline V gene data show CDR1 as MNHEY and CDR2 as SVGAGI. The ends were cut back, 6 bases at V and 0 bases at J, with 9 bases in the middle. The CDR3 extends over 13 amino acids. The CDR3, as DNA: TGTGCCAGCAGCCGGATGGGCTCCTACGAGCAGTACTTC. Protein sequence: CASSRMGSYEQYF.

This chain links TRBV5-1 with TRBJ1-4, with 9 bases lining up with TRBD1. V was clipped by 3 bases and J by 7 bases; unmatched bases: 7. Germline loops: CDR1 SGHRS, CDR2 YFSETQ. The CDR3 is made up of 15 amino acids. CDR3: CASSSGDRATEKLFF. The CDR3 nucleotides are TGCGCCAGCAGCTCGGGGGACAGGGCTACTGAAAAACTGTTTTTT.

J is TRBJ2-6 and V is TRBV29-1; TRBD1 agrees at 7 bases. V shed 6 bases, J shed 8 bases, and the junction held 7 bases outside the gene matches. Germline assignment: CDR1 SQVTM and CDR2 ANQGSEA. This CDR3 region has 13 residues. Here the CDR3 reads CSVGTVGTNVLTF. CDR3 bases: TGCAGCGTCGGGACAGTCGGGACCAACGTCCTGACTTTC.

The chain joins TRBV19 to TRBJ2-7, with D perhaps TRBD1 or TRBD2 (6 bases each). CDR3 length: 15 amino acids. From germline, CDR1 is LNHDA and CDR2 SQIVND (reference sequence). V lost 4 bases, J lost 4 bases, and 17 bases lay in between. CDR3 region: CASSKPAGHRYEQYF. In DNA form, the CDR3 reads TGTGCCAGTAGTAAACCGGCGGGACACAGGTACGAGCAGTACTTC.

The V call is TRBV19, the J call TRBJ1-2; D gene unclear. The CDR3 runs 15 residues. The V gene lost 1 base and the J gene lost 5 bases, with 14 bases spanning the gap. CDR1 and CDR2 from the germline V gene are LNHDA and SQIVND (reference sequence). The CDR3 nucleotides are TGTGCCAGTAGTATAGTTGGCAGCGCCCAATATGGCTACACCTTC. Residues: CASSIVGSAQYGYTF.

This chain links TRBV5-6 with TRBJ2-1; the match to TRBD1 covers 8 bases. V lost 4 bases and J lost 7; bases outside the gene matches: 7. The CDR3 extends over 14 amino acids. In germline, CDR1 is SGHDT, CDR2 YYEEEE. CDR3 nucleotide sequence: TGTGCCAGCAGCCTGTGGACAGGGCTAAATGAGCAGTTCTTC. Amino acid sequence: CASSLWTGLNEQFF.

J is TRBJ1-1 and V is TRBV5-1; D is perhaps TRBD1 (5 bases). The germline V gene has CDR1 SGHRS and CDR2 YFSETQ. Trimming stripped 7 bases from V and 7 bases from J, with 14 bases between. This CDR3 has 12 residues. The CDR3 protein is CASHRDRDEAFF. DNA for the CDR3: TGCGCCAGCCACCGGGACCGCGATGAAGCTTTCTTT.

This clone appeared once. The chain is built from TRBV6-6 and TRBJ1-1; perhaps TRBD1 as D (5 bases). Trimming took off 11 bases at V and 3 bases at J, with 13 bases between the two ends. Germline V gene sequence: CDR1 MNHNY, CDR2 SVGAGI (reference sequence). The CDR3 consists of 12 residues. The CDR3 bases are TGTGCCGCCCACGGAGGGGACACTGAAGCTTTCTTT. Its protein is CAAHGGDTEAFF.

The chain links TRBV5-4 to TRBJ2-2; D call uncertain. Germline loops: CDR1 SGHNT, CDR2 YYREEE (reference sequence). This CDR3 spans 15 amino acids. Trimming took off 0 bases at V and 2 bases at J, with 8 bases between the two ends. The CDR3 reads CASSLDLKNTGELFF. The CDR3 DNA reads TGTGCCAGCAGCTTGGACCTAAAAAACACCGGGGAGCTGTTTTTT.

The V gene is TRBV9, the J gene TRBJ1-1; D is ambiguous. Germline CDR1 reads SGDLS; CDR2 reads YYNGEE. The CDR3 runs 13 residues. Trimming removed 4 bases from V and 1 base from J, with 8 bases in between. The CDR3 DNA is TGTGCCAGCAGCAACCAAGGGAACACTGAAGCTTTCTTT. The encoded protein is CASSNQGNTEAFF.

The genes are TRBV4-3 and TRBJ1-2; TRBD1 aligns across 7 bases. The CDR3 extends over 17 amino acids. J was trimmed by 7 bases and V by 3 bases; bases with no gene match: 17. Germline CDR1 LGHNA, CDR2 YSLEER. Here the CDR3 reads CASSQEVQGFLGGGYTF. The CDR3 DNA follows: TGCGCCAGCAGCCAGGAAGTACAGGGGTTCCTAGGAGGTGGCTACACCTTC.

This clone has only a few counts. The chain links TRBV13 to TRBJ2-7; 7 bases map to TRBD1. V lost 6 bases to trimming and J lost 3 bases; unmatched junction nucleotides: 5. The CDR3 totals 13 residues. CDR1 is PRHDT, CDR2 FYEKMQ, per germline (reference sequence). The DNA for the CDR3 is TGTGCCAGCAGTTTGGACAGGAGCTACGAGCAGTACTTC. This translates into CASSLDRSYEQYF.

V gene TRBV7-2 combines with J gene TRBJ2-2; D is ambiguous. Trimming removed 5 bases from V and 4 bases from J, with 11 bases in between. This CDR3 comprises 14 residues. Germline values: CDR1 SGHTA, CDR2 FQGNSA. The chain's CDR3 is CASSASSATGELFF. For the CDR3, the DNA is TGTGCCAGCAGCGCGAGTTCCGCCACCGGGGAGCTGTTTTTT.

The CDR3 loop is CAIRDKSNPYEQYF. The CDR3 DNA follows: TGTGCCATCAGGGACAAGTCGAACCCCTACGAGCAGTACTTC. The chain employs TRBV10-3 and TRBJ2-7; weak D call: TRBD1 (5 bases). Per the germline V gene, CDR1 is ENHRY and CDR2 is SYGVKD. Deletions cut 6 bases from V and 2 bases from J, with 14 bases between. The CDR3 has 14 residues.

The rearrangement uses TRBV2 and TRBJ2-3, with 10 bases lining up with TRBD1. V gave up 4 bases and J gave up 5 bases; unmatched junction bases: 6. There are 15 residues in the CDR3. CDR1 is SNHLY and CDR2 is FYNNEI in the germline V gene. DNA for the CDR3: TGTGCCAGCAGTGTCGACAGGGGGCAGCAAGATACGCAGTATTTT. Encoded protein: CASSVDRGQQDTQYF.

This chain connects TRBV19 to TRBJ2-7; D gene unclear. The CDR3 has 13 residues. V was clipped by 4 bases and J by 2 bases, with 9 bases between them. CDR1 is LNHDA and CDR2 is SQIVND in the germline V gene (reference sequence). This CDR3 is CASSTTQAYEQYF. The CDR3 region has the DNA TGTGCCAGTAGTACGACTCAAGCCTACGAGCAGTACTTC.

This chain joins TRBV6-1 and TRBJ2-5; D call uncertain. V was trimmed by 5 bases and J by 5 bases, leaving 9 bases between them. The CDR3 is made up of 12 amino acids. CDR1 MNHNS and CDR2 SASEGT come from the germline V gene. Written as DNA, the CDR3 is TGTGCCAGCAGTCGCTATATTGAGACCCAGTACTTC. The encoded protein is CASSRYIETQYF.